This T cell receptor (beta chain) is drawn from a study of T cell responses to AZD1222 COVID-19 vaccine. Points from the study as a whole: Spike-wide vaccine-associated CD4 TCRs dominated at 160-218 and 743-854. Only 5 or 6 AZD1222 recipients were seropositive at baseline. The sample set comprised mostly white British donors with more females, and clonal diversity was possibly underestimated.

The assay was immunoSEQ multiplex PCR, and TCRdb's table has in-frame clones only and misses some. The table includes about 180,000 clones, 80% to 90% detected once. Remarks on this clone: Its antigen remains unidentified.

Germline-derived CDR1 and CDR2 are SGHTA and FQGNSA. The junction had 12 bases not matched to a gene; V was cut back by 3 bases and J by 7 bases. The CDR3 loop spans 15 amino acids. Sequencing was performed on peripheral blood, taken on day 0 of AZD1222 vaccination. The clonotype was recovered from an adult in good health. The chain couples TRBV7-2 to TRBJ2-7, with 7 bases that match TRBD1. The CDR3 coding sequence is TGTGCCAGCAGCTTGGCAACAGGGGCGCTGCAGGAGCAGTACTTC. This codes for CASSLATGALQEQYF. Supplemented by reference TRBV7-2 and TRBJ2-7, the full variable domain reads GAGVSQSPSNKVTEKGKDVELRCDPISGHTALYWYRQSLGQGLEFLIYFQGNSAPDKSGLPSDRFSAERTGGSVSTLTIQRTQQEDSAVYLCASSLATGALQEQYFGPGTRLTVT.